Described below is a single T cell receptor beta chain sequence and its context. Its antigen remains unidentified. The data were obtained in a study of cytomegalovirus exposure and HLA in healthy donors. Study observations and caveats: Most of the CMV-associated TCR beta chains (in a later analysis) appeared to be HLA-restricted. Researchers reported that a few CMV-associated chains were confirmed in vitro as CMV antigen-specific. According to the study, 180 or so TCR beta chains were cytomegalovirus-associated.

13 Jbeta primers and 60 Vbeta primers were used for the PCR. Assay used: immunoSEQ multiplex PCR; TCRdb lists only in-frame clones, some missing. The data hold 95,000 to 100,000 clones, with over 70% observed a single time. CDR3 size: 12 residues. Looked up from germline, CDR1 is SGHTA and CDR2 is FQGTGA. V was clipped by 5 bases and J by 9 bases; unmatched bases: 3. This chain joins TRBV7-3 and TRBJ2-1, with 8 bases identical to TRBD1. The sequence derives from a man in his forties or fifties in good health and CMV-seronegative. Sequenced: PBMCs. DNA for the CDR3: TGTGCCAGCAGCACAGGGGGTCCTGAGCAGTTCTTC. Translating gives CASSTGGPEQFF.